This T cell receptor beta chain stems from a study of T cells in Graves' hyperthyroidism and ophthalmopathy. Amplification of TCR beta CDR3 regions was performed using RNA transcripts as template. Carried out on the TCR CDR3, a first-round RT-PCR used the HTBI primer set. Each CDR3 protein gets one entry after TCRdb re-called the multiplex PCR reads with MiXCR. The table includes under 350,000 distinct CDR3 sequences, 21% detected once. The CDR3 totals 17 residues. Germline CDR1 and CDR2: LNHDA and SQIVND (reference sequence). After removal of 3 bases from V and 1 base from J, the junction contained 9 bases not matched to a gene. General study results and limits: Peripheral blood also featured most of the thyroid clonotypes expanded above 0.001.

This clonotype was recorded many times. Its antigen is as yet unknown. The sample comprised blood. This sequence joins TRBV19 and TRBJ2-1; 7 bases align to TRBD2. The clonotype was recovered from a woman aged 45-65 years with Graves' hyperthyroidism. The CDR3 region is CASSIRLAGGSYNEQFF. CDR3 bases: TGTGCCAGTAGTATTCGTTTAGCGGGCGGTTCCTACAATGAGCAGTTCTTC.